This T cell receptor beta chain was observed in a study of OX40 agonist ivuxolimab in advanced cancers. Study at large: Previous treatment with anti-PD-1, anti-PD-L1 or anti-CTLA-4 therapy was allowed; 30% to 50% had received some.

The table came from immunoSEQ multiplex PCR; TCRdb's copy has only in-frame clones and leaves some out. This sample carries nearly 25,000 clones, approximately 91% of them seen once, and the ten largest clones take around 49%. Comments on this clone: Its antigen is undetermined.

CDR3 length equals 13 residues. The V end was cut by 4 bases, the J end by 1 base, with 4 bases between. Germline CDR1 is SNHLY and CDR2 is FYNNEI. Study outcomes and limitations: Relative to CD4+ cells, CD8+ T cells on average had more expanded clones. The study observed clonal expansion of CD4+ and CD8+ blood T cells by week 6 at 0.1 to 3.0 mg/kg.

The chain links TRBV2 to TRBJ2-2; D remains unclear. Sample: CD4+ or CD8+ T cells sorted from blood, taken in a trial of the OX40 agonist ivuxolimab. The origin of this receptor is an adult with an advanced solid tumor such as melanoma, head and neck, liver or kidney cancer. The CDR3 loop reads CASSGQNTGELFF. For the CDR3, the DNA is TGTGCCAGCAGTGGACAGAACACCGGGGAGCTGTTTTTT. The entire variable domain, with the rest obtained from reference TRBV2 and TRBJ2-2, is as follows: EPEVTQTPSHQVTQMGQEVILRCVPISNHLYFYWYRQILGQKVEFLVSFYNNEISEKSEIFDDQFSVERPDGSNFTLKIRSTKLEDSAMYFCASSGQNTGELFFGEGSRLTVL.